The 14 T cell receptor beta chains below were found in one sample sequenced in a study of blood T cell repertoires in COVID-19. Sequenced by immunoSEQ multiplex PCR; TCRdb stores in-frame clones only, minus some. The sample lists 140,000 to 150,000 clones; over 70% were seen once. The sample consisted of PBMCs or T cells enriched from blood (not recorded which). The source is a man in his sixties who had recovered from COVID-19.

Concerning this clone itself: The same CDR3 can be traced to other DNA sequences in this sample. This chain connects TRBV27 to TRBJ2-7, with 10 bases fitting TRBD2. V trimming: 6 bases; J trimming: 5 bases; junction bases outside the gene matches: 7. The CDR3 sequence is 14 residues long. Germline CDR1 MNHEY, CDR2 SMNVEV (reference sequence). CDR3 in DNA: TGTGCCAGCAGGAGAGCGGGAGGGCCTAACGAGCAGTACTTC. Translating gives CASRRAGGPNEQYF.

For the CDR3, the DNA is TGTGCCAGCAGTTTAAACACCCGGGGTCAGCCCCAGCATTTT. Its protein is CASSLNTRGQPQHF. The V and J genes are TRBV27 and TRBJ1-5; the D is unclear. The length of the CDR3 is 14 residues. Deletions cut 2 bases from V and 6 bases from J, with 11 bases between. From germline, CDR1 is MNHEY and CDR2 SMNVEV (reference sequence).

The rearrangement uses TRBV5-1 and TRBJ2-7; maybe TRBD2 (6 bases). This CDR3 comprises 16 residues. Germline CDR1 reads SGHRS; CDR2 reads YFSETQ. V gave up 4 bases and J gave up 1 base, with 18 bases separating them. Here the CDR3 reads CASSRVGGAESYEQYF. For the CDR3, the DNA is TGCGCCAGCAGCCGTGTTGGAGGGGCAGAATCCTACGAGCAGTACTTC.

V and J are TRBV3-1 (or the pseudogene TRBV3-2) and TRBJ1-2, with D unclear. The CDR3 is 13 residues long. Trimming removed 4 bases at V and 4 bases at J, with 10 bases between. From germline, CDR1 is LGHDT and CDR2 YNNKEL (reference sequence). CDR3 in DNA: TGTGCCAGCAGCCGTACAGAAGGCTATGGCTACACCTTC. It encodes CASSRTEGYGYTF.

The chain couples TRBV27 to TRBJ1-5, with D unclear. The CDR3 runs to 15 residues. The V and J ends lost 3 bases and 1 base respectively, with 10 bases between them. CDR1 and CDR2 (germline): MNHEY, SMNVEV (reference sequence). CDR3 amino acids: CASSFRAGSNQPQHF. The CDR3 coding sequence is TGTGCCAGCAGTTTTAGGGCGGGAAGCAATCAGCCCCAGCATTTT.

The chain is built from TRBV7-6 and TRBJ2-7; 14 nucleotides align to TRBD2. Germline values: CDR1 SGHVS, CDR2 FNYEAQ. The CDR3 covers 16 residues. J lost 1 base, V lost 5 bases, and 4 bases had no gene match. The CDR3 here is CASSTGTSGGSYEQYF. The CDR3, as DNA: TGTGCCAGCAGCACGGGGACTAGCGGGGGATCCTACGAGCAGTACTTC.

The V call is TRBV19, the J call TRBJ2-7; 8 nucleotides agree with TRBD2. V gave up 3 bases and J gave up 2 bases; unmatched junction bases: 6. The CDR3 has 15 amino acids. Germline values: CDR1 LNHDA, CDR2 SQIVND (reference sequence). CDR3 sequence reads: CASSIKRGRTYEQYF. The CDR3 bases are TGTGCCAGTAGTATTAAGCGGGGGCGTACCTACGAGCAGTACTTC. The complete variable domain, with remaining parts taken from reference TRBV19 and TRBJ2-7, reads DGGITQSPKYLFRKEGQNVTLSCEQNLNHDAMYWYRQDPGQGLRLIYYSQIVNDFQKGDIAEGYSVSREKKESFPLTVTSAQKNPTAFYLCASSIKRGRTYEQYFGPGTRLTVT.

This rearrangement joins TRBV7-9 to TRBJ1-4; 7 bases line up with TRBD1. Germline CDR1 SEHNR, CDR2 FQNEAQ (reference sequence). The V segment lost 3 bases and the J segment 6 bases; nucleotides outside the gene matches: 10. This CDR3 has 16 amino acids. CDR3 loop: CASSFGLRDSDEKLFF. The CDR3, as DNA: TGTGCCAGCAGCTTCGGTTTGCGGGACAGTGATGAAAAACTGTTTTTT.

V usage is TRBV5-6 and J usage is TRBJ2-7, with D uncertain. The V end lost 5 bases, the J end lost 3 bases, and 12 bases lay between the germline ends. CDR1 and CDR2 (germline): SGHDT, YYEEEE. This CDR3 has 13 amino acids. The CDR3 loop is CASRDAGLYEQYF. The CDR3 DNA reads as TGTGCCAGCAGAGATGCAGGCCTCTACGAGCAGTACTTC.

This chain uses TRBV19 with TRBJ2-7; 12 nucleotides align to TRBD1. Per germline, CDR1 LNHDA and CDR2 SQIVND (reference sequence). J gave up 4 bases and V 5 bases, and 6 bases lay outside the gene matches. The CDR3 spans 15 residues. In nucleotides, the CDR3 is TGTGCCAGTAGTCCTCCGGGACAGGGGGCTTACGAGCAGTACTTC. This gives the protein CASSPPGQGAYEQYF.

J is TRBJ1-1 and V is TRBV4-1; possibly TRBD1 for D (6 bases). This CDR3 comprises 15 residues. Looked up from germline, CDR1 is MGHRA and CDR2 is YSYEKL. The ends were cut back, 1 base at V and 1 base at J, with 10 bases in the middle. CDR3 sequence: CASSQVQDRNTEAFF. CDR3 DNA sequence: TGCGCCAGCAGCCAAGTGCAGGACAGGAACACTGAAGCTTTCTTT.

The chain carries TRBV2 and TRBJ2-7; D might be TRBD1 (7 bases). Germline CDR1 SNHLY, CDR2 FYNNEI. CDR3 length: 12 amino acids. Trimming removed 6 bases from V and 5 bases from J, with 11 bases in between. CDR3 sequence (DNA): TGTGCCAGCAGGGCCAGGGGGGACGAGCAGTACTTC. Translation gives CASRARGDEQYF. The full variable domain, completed using reference TRBV2 and TRBJ2-7, is EPEVTQTPSHQVTQMGQEVILRCVPISNHLYFYWYRQILGQKVEFLVSFYNNEISEKSEIFDDQFSVERPDGSNFTLKIRSTKLEDSAMYFCASRARGDEQYFGPGTRLTVT.

The chain links TRBV3-1 (or the pseudogene TRBV3-2) to TRBJ2-3; 7 bases map to TRBD1. Germline values: CDR1 LGHDT, CDR2 YNNKEL (reference sequence). V dropped 1 base and J dropped 7; count of bases not matched to a gene: 5. The CDR3 length is 14 residues. The DNA for the CDR3 is TGTGCCAGCAGCCAAGTCCAGGGGGTCCATACGCAGTATTTT. Protein: CASSQVQGVHTQYF.

This chain links TRBV6-5 with TRBJ1-2; the match to TRBD1 covers 7 bases. This CDR3 spans 14 amino acids. The junction had 4 bases not matched to a gene; V was cut back by 6 bases and J by 0 bases. Germline assignment: CDR1 MNHEY and CDR2 SVGAGI. In DNA, the CDR3 is TGTGCCAGCAGACCTGGACAGGCTAACTATGGCTACACCTTC. Translating it yields CASRPGQANYGYTF.